Each of the 32 T cell receptor beta chains below was sequenced from the same sample in a study of OX40 agonist ivuxolimab in advanced cancers. Produced via immunoSEQ multiplex PCR; TCRdb's table is partial and in-frame only. The sample holds under 95,000 clones; 84% are singletons and the top ten take roughly 2.5%. Sequencing was performed on CD4+ or CD8+ T cells sorted from blood, taken in a trial of the OX40 agonist ivuxolimab. The receptors were sampled from an adult with an advanced solid tumor such as melanoma, head and neck, liver or kidney cancer.

The chain employs TRBV19 and TRBJ1-2; D not resolved. The V end lost 0 bases, the J end lost 2 bases, and 13 bases lay between the germline ends. This CDR3 region has 16 residues. In germline, CDR1 is LNHDA, CDR2 SQIVND (reference sequence). DNA for the CDR3: TGTGCCAGTAGTATAGATCGTGAGGGAAGGAACTATGGCTACACCTTC. Translated, it gives CASSIDREGRNYGYTF. The full variable domain, its missing parts supplied by reference TRBV19 and TRBJ1-2, is DGGITQSPKYLFRKEGQNVTLSCEQNLNHDAMYWYRQDPGQGLRLIYYSQIVNDFQKGDIAEGYSVSREKKESFPLTVTSAQKNPTAFYLCASSIDREGRNYGYTFGSGTRLTVV.

This chain uses TRBV9 with TRBJ2-7, with D tentatively TRBD1 or TRBD2 (5 bases each). Per the germline V gene, CDR1 is SGDLS and CDR2 is YYNGEE. This CDR3 has 14 amino acids. The V end lost 4 bases, the J end lost 0 bases, and 11 bases lay between the germline ends. CDR3 sequence reads: CASSRGPTSYEQYF. The CDR3 DNA reads TGTGCCAGCAGCCGGGGACCGACCTCCTACGAGCAGTACTTC.

The CDR3 loop reads CASSQGLAGEQETQYF. The CDR3, as DNA: TGCGCCAGCAGCCAGGGACTAGCGGGGGAACAAGAGACCCAGTACTTC. This rearrangement joins TRBV5-1 to TRBJ2-5, with 14 bases identical to TRBD2. The CDR3 extends over 16 amino acids. Germline CDR1 is SGHRS and CDR2 is YFSETQ. V shed 4 bases and J 2 bases; nucleotides not matched to a gene: 4.

V and J are TRBV28 and TRBJ1-6; no definite D call. Germline V gene sequence: CDR1 MDHEN, CDR2 SYDVKM. This CDR3 has 16 amino acids. Trimming shortened V by 1 base and J by 9 bases, and 16 bases separated the two germline ends. CDR3 sequence: CASSLSPTVVGSPLHF. The CDR3 region has the DNA TGTGCCAGCAGTTTATCCCCGACGGTGGTCGGTTCACCCCTCCACTTT.

The CDR3 spells CASSQVAGRMNTEAFF. CDR3 nucleotides: TGCGCCAGCAGCCAAGTGGCAGGGAGAATGAACACTGAAGCTTTCTTT. V gene TRBV4-3 combines with J gene TRBJ1-1; D is possibly TRBD1 (5 bases). CDR1 and CDR2 from the germline V gene are LGHNA and YSLEER. V lost 1 base and J lost 0, with 12 bases in between. CDR3 length: 16 residues.

This clone was picked up one time. V is TRBV4-1 and J is TRBJ1-5, with D uncertain. V lost 0 bases and J lost 1, with 7 bases in between. This CDR3 is 15 amino acids long. From germline, CDR1 is MGHRA and CDR2 YSYEKL. The CDR3 reads CASSQEGRSNQPQHF. CDR3 bases: TGCGCCAGCAGCCAAGAAGGGAGGAGCAATCAGCCCCAGCATTTT.

This chain links TRBV6-5 with TRBJ1-1; no reliable D call. Germline V lookup: CDR1 MNHEY, CDR2 SVGAGI. This CDR3 has 11 amino acids. V lost 2 bases and J lost 7, with 5 bases in between. CDR3 loop: CASSYRGEAFF. CDR3 sequence (DNA): TGTGCCAGCAGTTACCGGGGTGAAGCTTTCTTT.

This chain connects TRBV5-4 to TRBJ1-4; D possibly corresponds to TRBD1 (5 bases). With 3 bases removed from V and 4 bases from J, the gap between germline ends came to 13 bases. Germline CDR1 SGHNT, CDR2 YYREEE (reference sequence). CDR3 size: 15 residues. The CDR3 sequence: CASSYRAGDNEKLFF. The CDR3 nucleotides read TGTGCCAGCAGCTACCGGGCGGGGGATAATGAAAAACTGTTTTTT. Combining the CDR3 with reference TRBV5-4 and TRBJ1-4 gives the whole variable domain ETGVTQSPTHLIKTRGQQVTLRCSSQSGHNTVSWYQQALGQGPQFIFQYYREEENGRGNFPPRFSGLQFPNYSSELNVNALELDDSALYLCASSYRAGDNEKLFFGSGTQLSVL.

CDR3 in amino acids: CASSLVEGAGYGYTF. The DNA for the CDR3 is TGTGCCAGCAGCTTAGTGGAGGGGGCTGGCTATGGCTACACCTTC. This chain uses TRBV7-6 with TRBJ1-2; TRBD1 aligns across 7 bases. CDR3 length equals 15 residues. V shed 1 base and J 4 bases; nucleotides not matched to a gene: 6. Germline assignment: CDR1 SGHVS and CDR2 FNYEAQ.

The chain employs TRBV29-1 and TRBJ2-1; D may match TRBD1 or TRBD2 (5 bases each). The CDR3 covers 15 residues. V was cut by 6 bases and J by 5 bases, with 20 bases left in between. The germline V gene has CDR1 SQVTM and CDR2 ANQGSEA. The CDR3 sequence is CSVLPPGPRDNEQFF. In DNA, the CDR3 is TGCAGCGTACTACCCCCGGGGCCTCGGGACAATGAGCAGTTCTTC.

The chain carries TRBV19 and TRBJ2-5; D is possibly TRBD1 (6 bases). With 2 bases removed from V and 3 bases from J, the gap between germline ends came to 16 bases. Germline CDR1 and CDR2: LNHDA and SQIVND (reference sequence). This CDR3 spans 16 amino acids. The DNA of the CDR3 is TGTGCCAGTAGTATAATATCAGGACAGACTAAAGAGACCCAGTACTTC. Encoded protein: CASSIISGQTKETQYF.

This clone was counted between two and nine times. The chain combines TRBV5-4 with TRBJ1-5; D not resolved. V lost 1 base to trimming and J lost 5 bases, with 4 bases between them. Per germline, CDR1 SGHNT and CDR2 YYREEE (reference sequence). The CDR3 has 12 amino acids. CDR3: CASSLTDQPQHF. The CDR3 DNA follows: TGTGCCAGCAGCTTGACAGATCAGCCCCAGCATTTT. Full variable domain (missing parts from reference TRBV5-4 and TRBJ1-5): ETGVTQSPTHLIKTRGQQVTLRCSSQSGHNTVSWYQQALGQGPQFIFQYYREEENGRGNFPPRFSGLQFPNYSSELNVNALELDDSALYLCASSLTDQPQHFGDGTRLSIL.

The chain is built from TRBV15 and TRBJ2-4; D is possibly TRBD2 (5 bases). Trimming removed 0 bases at V and 4 bases at J, with 10 bases between. The CDR3 is made up of 15 amino acids. The germline V gene has CDR1 LNHNV and CDR2 YYDKDF (reference sequence). The CDR3 nucleotides read TGTGCCACCAGCAGAGATACGGACTCTAAAAACATTCAGTACTTC. This codes for CATSRDTDSKNIQYF.

The chain employs TRBV7-7 and TRBJ2-2; TRBD1 is a possible D gene (6 bases). Germline CDR1 SSHAT, CDR2 FNYEAQ (reference sequence). The CDR3 has 15 residues. V lost 1 base to trimming and J lost 6 bases, with 12 bases between them. The DNA of the CDR3 is TGTGCCAGCAGCTTAGGGTCAGGGGCTGCCGGGGAGCTGTTTTTT. Amino acid sequence: CASSLGSGAAGELFF.

V and J are TRBV30 and TRBJ2-1; D remains ambiguous. Trimming left V 0 bases short and J 6 bases short, with 6 bases between. The germline gives CDR1 GTSNPN, CDR2 SVGIG (reference sequence). CDR3 length: 12 amino acids. The CDR3 is CAWSVRLNEQFF. The CDR3 DNA sequence: TGTGCCTGGAGTGTACGTCTCAATGAGCAGTTCTTC.

This chain connects TRBV10-3 to TRBJ1-5, with TRBD1 as a possible D gene (5 bases). Per the germline V gene, CDR1 is ENHRY and CDR2 is SYGVKD. The germline V and J ends were trimmed by 2 bases and 2 bases, with 10 bases remaining between them. There are 15 residues in the CDR3. The CDR3 bases are TGTGCCATCAGTGAGAGGGGAGGTGGCAATCAGCCCCAGCATTTT. Translated, it gives CAISERGGGNQPQHF.

The gene calls are TRBV19 and TRBJ2-5; D may match TRBD1 or TRBD2 (6 bases each). The CDR3 has 15 amino acids. Germline V CDR1 and CDR2: LNHDA, SQIVND (reference sequence). The V and J ends lost 6 bases and 1 base respectively, with 15 bases between them. The CDR3 DNA reads TGTGCCAGTAGGGGGGGACAAGGGGCCCAAGAGACCCAGTACTTC. Residues: CASRGGQGAQETQYF.

The rearrangement uses TRBV5-1 and TRBJ2-2; D uncertain. CDR1 is SGHRS, CDR2 YFSETQ, per germline. This CDR3 spans 15 amino acids. V shed 0 bases and J shed 5 bases, with 11 bases lying between them. CDR3 protein: CASSLDSWGTGELFF. The CDR3 nucleotides are TGCGCCAGCAGCTTGGATTCATGGGGTACCGGGGAGCTGTTTTTT.

This CDR3 reads CASSRKADSQGEAFF. The DNA of the CDR3 is TGCGCCAGCAGCCGAAAGGCGGACTCACAGGGTGAAGCTTTCTTT. The chain has TRBV4-1 and TRBJ1-1; D possibly corresponds to TRBD1 (6 bases). Trimming stripped 4 bases from V and 7 bases from J, with 19 bases between. The V gene's germline CDR1 is MGHRA and CDR2 YSYEKL. The CDR3 is made up of 15 amino acids.

This chain connects TRBV28 to TRBJ2-1; 7 bases align to TRBD1. CDR3 size: 14 residues. The V gene's germline CDR1 is MDHEN and CDR2 SYDVKM. Trimming removed 6 bases from V and 6 bases from J; junction bases left unmatched: 8. The CDR3 spells CASSATGVGNEQFF. The DNA for the CDR3 is TGTGCCAGCAGCGCCACAGGGGTCGGCAATGAGCAGTTCTTC. The full variable domain, rest sourced from reference TRBV28 and TRBJ2-1, is DVKVTQSSRYLVKRTGEKVFLECVQDMDHENMFWYRQDPGLGLRLIYFSYDVKMKEKGDIPEGYSVSREKKERFSLILESASTNQTSMYLCASSATGVGNEQFFGPGTRLTVL.

The chain links TRBV6-5 to TRBJ1-4; D perhaps matches TRBD1 (5 bases). The V end was cut by 6 bases, the J end by 6 bases, with 8 bases between. The V gene's germline CDR1 is MNHEY and CDR2 SVGAGI. The CDR3 loop spans 12 amino acids. In DNA, the CDR3 is TGTGCCAGCAGCGCAGGGTATGAAAAACTGTTTTTT. Encoded protein: CASSAGYEKLFF.

The J gene is TRBJ1-2, the V gene TRBV4-1; TRBD1 agrees at 8 bases. Germline V gene lookup returns CDR1 MGHRA and CDR2 YSYEKL. CDR3 length: 15 amino acids. Trimming cost V 4 bases and J 2 bases; bases outside gene matches: 6. CDR3: CASSPGQGPNYGYTF. CDR3 coding DNA: TGCGCCAGCAGCCCAGGACAGGGCCCGAACTATGGCTACACCTTC.

This clone was detected only once. This rearrangement joins TRBV25-1 to TRBJ1-2, with a possible D match to TRBD1 (5 bases). The V end was cut by 4 bases, the J end by 2 bases, with 20 bases between. Per germline, CDR1 MGHDK and CDR2 SYGVNS. There are 17 residues in the CDR3. Written as DNA, the CDR3 is TGTGCCAGCAGTGCGCCTAGGTCCACGACAGAAAACTATGGCTACACCTTC. Amino acid sequence: CASSAPRSTTENYGYTF.

The V call is TRBV6-5, the J call TRBJ1-2; 9 bases align to TRBD1. Germline loops: CDR1 MNHEY, CDR2 SVGAGI. The CDR3 is 15 residues long. V lost 6 bases, J lost 8 bases, and 13 bases stayed unmatched. The CDR3 DNA follows: TGTGCCAGCAGCTCAAACAGGGGGCGCGTAAACGGCTACACCTTC. This sequence encodes CASSSNRGRVNGYTF.

V usage is TRBV2 and J usage is TRBJ1-1, with 9 bases lining up with TRBD1. Per the germline V gene, CDR1 is SNHLY and CDR2 is FYNNEI. J gave up 5 bases and V 4 bases, and 2 bases lay outside the gene matches. There are 13 residues in the CDR3. The CDR3 sequence: CASSGDRETEAFF. The CDR3 bases are TGTGCCAGCAGTGGGGACAGGGAAACTGAAGCTTTCTTT. Full variable domain (outside the CDR3, taken from reference TRBV2 and TRBJ1-1): EPEVTQTPSHQVTQMGQEVILRCVPISNHLYFYWYRQILGQKVEFLVSFYNNEISEKSEIFDDQFSVERPDGSNFTLKIRSTKLEDSAMYFCASSGDRETEAFFGQGTRLTVV.

The count of this clone is one. J is TRBJ1-1 and V is TRBV19; maybe TRBD1 (5 bases). CDR1 and CDR2 (germline): LNHDA, SQIVND (reference sequence). Trimming removed 7 bases at V and 1 base at J, with 13 bases between. The CDR3 has 14 amino acids. The CDR3 loop reads CASTGGLKNTEAFF. CDR3 sequence (DNA): TGTGCCAGTACGGGGGGACTGAAGAACACTGAAGCTTTCTTT. The complete variable domain, with remaining parts taken from reference TRBV19 and TRBJ1-1, reads DGGITQSPKYLFRKEGQNVTLSCEQNLNHDAMYWYRQDPGQGLRLIYYSQIVNDFQKGDIAEGYSVSREKKESFPLTVTSAQKNPTAFYLCASTGGLKNTEAFFGQGTRLTVV.

The V gene is TRBV7-2, the J gene TRBJ2-7; 9 positions agree with TRBD2. J gave up 4 bases and V 2 bases, and 6 bases lay outside the gene matches. This CDR3 has 15 residues. Per germline, CDR1 SGHTA and CDR2 FQGNSA. The CDR3 DNA is TGTGCCAGCAGCTTATCGACTAGCGGTCAATACGAGCAGTACTTC. Encoded protein: CASSLSTSGQYEQYF.

V is TRBV9 and J is TRBJ1-2; 9 bases map to TRBD1. The germline gives CDR1 SGDLS, CDR2 YYNGEE. V was pared by 4 bases and J by 6 bases, with 13 bases of the junction left unmatched. The CDR3 has 16 amino acids. The CDR3 region is CASSPRDREPPHGYTF. For the CDR3, the DNA is TGTGCCAGCAGCCCCCGGGACAGGGAGCCCCCTCATGGCTACACCTTC.

This clone was seen repeatedly, ten times or more. V usage is TRBV7-9 and J usage is TRBJ2-5, with D possibly called TRBD1 or TRBD2 (5 bases each). Germline CDR1 and CDR2: SEHNR and FQNEAQ (reference sequence). The V end lost 5 bases, the J end lost 2 bases, and 15 bases lay between the germline ends. The CDR3 totals 15 residues. The CDR3 region is CASSPDLGEQETQYF. In nucleotides, the CDR3 is TGTGCCAGCAGCCCCGATCTGGGGGAACAAGAGACCCAGTACTTC.

This chain uses TRBV5-1 with TRBJ1-1, with D possibly matching TRBD1 (6 bases). Germline-derived CDR1 and CDR2 are SGHRS and YFSETQ. This CDR3 is 15 amino acids long. Trimming left V 0 bases short and J 6 bases short, with 15 bases between. The CDR3 protein is CASSLARGPTAEAFF. The CDR3 DNA reads as TGCGCCAGCAGCTTGGCCAGGGGCCCTACGGCTGAAGCTTTCTTT.

CDR3 sequence (DNA): TGTGCCAGCAGGCGGGACCGCTTGAGCTCTGGGGCCAACGTCCTGACTTTC. This gives the protein CASRRDRLSSGANVLTF. The chain recombines TRBV27 with TRBJ2-6, with a tentative D call TRBD2 (6 bases). The CDR3 sequence is 17 residues long. The germline CDR1 and CDR2 sequences are MNHEY and SMNVEV (reference sequence). V lost 6 bases and J lost 0, with 15 bases in between.

The chain has TRBV6-1 and TRBJ1-1, with TRBD1 as a possible D gene (5 bases). The CDR3 is 13 amino acids. V was shortened by 6 bases and J by 3 bases, with 11 bases between the two germline ends. CDR1 and CDR2 (germline): MNHNS, SASEGT. The CDR3 loop is CASRQVPDTEAFF. CDR3 nucleotide sequence: TGTGCCAGCAGACAGGTTCCGGACACTGAAGCTTTCTTT.